Sequencing of this TCR beta chain was carried out in a study of blood T cell repertoires in COVID-19. Overall study: The United States, Italy and Spain provided the acute and convalescent COVID-19 samples. T cells, B-cell-depleted T cells, or PBMCs supplied cDNA or gDNA.

CDR1 and CDR2 (germline): LGHNA, YSLEER. V was pared by 0 bases and J by 2 bases, with 13 bases between. The CDR3 totals 16 residues. Authors' processing steps: Amplified reference gene primers provided the basis for estimating nucleated cell counts. The repertoire was sequenced with immunoSEQ multiplex PCR; TCRdb's copy has only in-frame clones and lacks some. The V and J calls and clone size are taken from that table; D and trimming were inferred from the DNA. The table has about 230,000 clones, about 85% seen once. Sequenced material: peripheral blood. The chain is built from TRBV4-3 and TRBJ1-1; maybe TRBD1 (6 bases). This TCR was sampled from a man between 35 and 55 years old with acute or convalescent COVID-19. CDR3 in amino acids: CASSQDQGLTNTEAFF. DNA of the CDR3: TGCGCCAGCAGCCAAGACCAGGGGTTAACAAACACTGAAGCTTTCTTT.